These 28 T cell receptor beta chains originate from one sample sequenced in a study of OX40 agonist ivuxolimab in advanced cancers. Using immunoSEQ multiplex PCR, the repertoire was profiled, and TCRdb retains in-frame clones only, with some absent. This sample has over 90,000 clones, with approximately 93% found just once. The source was CD4+ or CD8+ T cells sorted from blood, collected in a trial of the OX40 agonist ivuxolimab. The receptors stem from an adult with an advanced solid tumor such as melanoma, head and neck, liver or kidney cancer.

V is TRBV7-2 and J is TRBJ1-2; D ambiguous. V was shortened by 4 bases and J by 8 bases, with 11 bases between the two germline ends. Germline assignment: CDR1 SGHTA and CDR2 FQGNSA. The CDR3 totals 12 residues. The CDR3 nucleotides are TGTGCCAGCAGCTACCTTGTCGGGGGCTACACCTTC. Its translation: CASSYLVGGYTF.

The rearrangement uses TRBV5-6 and TRBJ2-3; D is undetermined. The CDR3 covers 13 residues. The V gene's germline CDR1 is SGHDT and CDR2 YYEEEE. Trimming left V 6 bases short and J 1 base short, with 9 bases between. CDR3 sequence reads: CASIFPGTDTQYF. The CDR3 coding sequence is TGTGCCAGCATCTTCCCGGGCACAGATACGCAGTATTTT.

The chain recombines TRBV11-2 with TRBJ2-7, with D perhaps TRBD2 (6 bases). This CDR3 region has 17 residues. The germline V and J ends were trimmed by 4 bases and 1 base, with 20 bases remaining between them. The germline gives CDR1 SGHAT, CDR2 FQNNGV. In DNA form, the CDR3 reads TGTGCCAGCAGCTCCTCCAGGGCGGCACGGGAGTCCTACGAGCAGTACTTC. It encodes CASSSSRAARESYEQYF.

This rearrangement joins TRBV5-1 to TRBJ2-3, with a possible D match to TRBD2 (7 bases). This CDR3 has 14 residues. Per germline, CDR1 SGHRS and CDR2 YFSETQ. V dropped 2 bases and J dropped 3 bases, with 10 bases sitting between them. Written as DNA, the CDR3 is TGCGCCAGCAGCTTAAGGGGGGGAACAGATACGCAGTATTTT. It codes for CASSLRGGTDTQYF.

The J gene is TRBJ2-3, the V gene TRBV30, with D perhaps being TRBD1 or TRBD2 (5 bases each). CDR3 length: 16 amino acids. CDR1 is GTSNPN, CDR2 SVGIG, per germline (reference sequence). Trimming pared 8 bases from V and 4 bases from J, leaving 25 bases between. The CDR3 loop reads CAGTRAGPPLADTQYF. CDR3 DNA: TGTGCCGGGACGAGGGCGGGCCCCCCCCTGGCAGATACGCAGTATTTT.

The chain joins TRBV19 to TRBJ1-2; D gene ambiguous. Germline V gene sequence: CDR1 LNHDA, CDR2 SQIVND (reference sequence). This CDR3 region has 14 residues. V dropped 3 bases and J dropped 3 bases, with 11 bases sitting between them. As DNA, the CDR3 is TGTGCCAGTAGTATTGCAGCCTCCGACTATGGCTACACCTTC. Its translation: CASSIAASDYGYTF. Combining the CDR3 with reference TRBV19 and TRBJ1-2 gives the whole variable domain DGGITQSPKYLFRKEGQNVTLSCEQNLNHDAMYWYRQDPGQGLRLIYYSQIVNDFQKGDIAEGYSVSREKKESFPLTVTSAQKNPTAFYLCASSIAASDYGYTFGSGTRLTVV.

This chain joins TRBV5-1 and TRBJ2-7; either TRBD1 or TRBD2 may fit D (5 bases each). Trimming removed 8 bases at V and 5 bases at J, with 20 bases between. CDR3 length: 14 amino acids. Germline-derived CDR1 and CDR2 are SGHRS and YFSETQ. This chain's CDR3 is CASHRGRRGDEQYF. In DNA, the CDR3 is TGCGCCAGTCATAGAGGGCGAAGGGGTGACGAGCAGTACTTC.

The chain uses TRBV7-6 and TRBJ2-2; the match to TRBD1 covers 7 bases. With V trimmed by 1 base and J by 0 bases, 5 bases remained unmatched. CDR3 size: 17 residues. The germline V gene encodes CDR1 SGHVS and CDR2 FNYEAQ. The CDR3 sequence: CASSLVSGTANTGELFF. The CDR3 bases are TGTGCCAGCAGCTTAGTATCAGGGACAGCGAACACCGGGGAGCTGTTTTTT.

V usage is TRBV4-3 and J usage is TRBJ2-2; D not certain. Trimming shortened V by 0 bases and J by 3 bases, and 8 bases separated the two germline ends. Germline values: CDR1 LGHNA, CDR2 YSLEER. The CDR3 covers 15 residues. The CDR3 is CASSQEARDTGELFF. DNA for the CDR3: TGCGCCAGCAGCCAAGAAGCTCGAGACACCGGGGAGCTGTTTTTT.

Written as DNA, the CDR3 is TGTGCCAGCAGCCCGCACTCCAGGTCGGGGGGGGACGGCACTGAAGCTTTCTTT. Its protein product is CASSPHSRSGGDGTEAFF. This sequence joins TRBV7-3 and TRBJ1-1; D is perhaps TRBD1 (5 bases). CDR1 is SGHTA and CDR2 is FQGTGA in the germline V gene. V dropped 5 bases and J dropped 4 bases, with 26 bases sitting between them. The CDR3 length is 18 residues.

V and J are TRBV6-1 and TRBJ2-5; TRBD2 agrees at 13 bases. V gave up 6 bases and J gave up 8 bases; unmatched junction bases: 6. The germline V gene encodes CDR1 MNHNS and CDR2 SASEGT. The length of the CDR3 is 14 residues. In DNA, the CDR3 is TGTGCCAGCAGGGCCGGGACTAGCGGGACCACCCAGTACTTC. Protein sequence: CASRAGTSGTTQYF.

The J gene is TRBJ2-7, the V gene TRBV7-8, with 9 bases identical to TRBD2. This CDR3 has 17 amino acids. The V segment lost 1 base and the J segment 2 bases; nucleotides outside the gene matches: 9. Germline V lookup: CDR1 SGHVS, CDR2 FQNEAQ. The CDR3 DNA follows: TGTGCCAGCAGCTTAGGCGGTCGTGCGGGGGGGACCTACGAGCAGTACTTC. Translated, it gives CASSLGGRAGGTYEQYF.

This clone showed up just a few times. The sample contains more than one DNA sequence encoding this CDR3. The gene calls are TRBV5-1 and TRBJ1-1; the D is unclear. Germline-derived CDR1 and CDR2 are SGHRS and YFSETQ. The CDR3 is 14 amino acids. V lost 1 base to trimming and J lost 1 base, with 8 bases between them. The CDR3 coding sequence is TGCGCCAGCAGCTTGTCGGTCCCGAACACTGAAGCTTTCTTT. It translates to CASSLSVPNTEAFF.

V and J are TRBV18 and TRBJ1-1; D is ambiguous. Germline CDR1 is KGHSH and CDR2 is LQKENI. The CDR3 is 13 residues long. V was shortened by 3 bases and J by 3 bases, with 8 bases between the two germline ends. The CDR3 loop is CASSPPHDTEAFF. The CDR3 DNA follows: TGTGCCAGCTCACCGCCCCATGACACTGAAGCTTTCTTT.

The gene calls are TRBV28 and TRBJ2-2; 9 positions agree with TRBD1. The ends lost 5 bases at V and 4 bases at J; junction bases unmatched: 8. There are 16 residues in the CDR3. Germline values: CDR1 MDHEN, CDR2 SYDVKM. CDR3 nucleotide sequence: TGTGCCAGCAGTCCACCGGGACAGGGACGCACCGGGGAGCTGTTTTTT. This gives the protein CASSPPGQGRTGELFF.

V is TRBV30 and J is TRBJ2-6; D might be TRBD1 or TRBD2, each matching 6 bases. Germline V lookup: CDR1 GTSNPN, CDR2 SVGIG (reference sequence). V lost 0 bases and J lost 1, with 7 bases in between. The CDR3 is 15 residues long. The CDR3 sequence: CAWSVGGSGANVLTF. The CDR3 bases are TGTGCCTGGAGTGTAGGGGGGTCTGGGGCCAACGTCCTGACTTTC.

The rearrangement uses TRBV19 and TRBJ2-7; TRBD1 aligns across 10 bases. The CDR3 has 16 residues. Trimming cost V 4 bases and J 4 bases; bases outside gene matches: 10. Germline lookup yields CDR1 LNHDA and CDR2 SQIVND (reference sequence). CDR3 residues: CASSRIPGQGSYEQYF. In DNA form, the CDR3 reads TGTGCCAGTAGTAGAATTCCGGGACAGGGGAGTTACGAGCAGTACTTC.

This clone was recorded only once. This rearrangement joins TRBV4-2 to TRBJ1-2; the D gene is possibly TRBD1 (5 bases). The CDR3 spans 17 residues. The V gene's germline CDR1 is LGHNA and CDR2 YNFKEQ. V gave up 0 bases and J gave up 5 bases, with 19 bases separating them. The CDR3 region is CASSQDKGLAGRYGYTF. Written as DNA, the CDR3 is TGTGCCAGCAGCCAAGATAAAGGTTTGGCAGGGAGGTATGGCTACACCTTC.

This clone has a single count. The same CDR3 is also encoded by other DNA sequences in this sample. V and J are TRBV9 and TRBJ1-4; D is possibly TRBD1 (5 bases). The CDR3 sequence is 15 residues long. Trimming cost V 0 bases and J 8 bases, with 14 bases left between them. Germline CDR1 and CDR2: SGDLS and YYNGEE. In DNA, the CDR3 is TGTGCCAGCAGCGTAGGGGACCCCGCAGGGGAAAAACTGTTTTTT. Translated: CASSVGDPAGEKLFF.

The sample holds one count of this clone. The V call is TRBV4-1, the J call TRBJ2-2; tentatively, D is TRBD2 (6 bases). Germline CDR1 and CDR2: MGHRA and YSYEKL. The CDR3 spans 16 residues. V was shortened by 1 base and J by 0 bases, with 9 bases between the two germline ends. The CDR3 sequence is CASSQVWTTNTGELFF. CDR3 DNA: TGCGCCAGCAGCCAAGTTTGGACTACGAACACCGGGGAGCTGTTTTTT.

J is TRBJ1-5 and V is TRBV25-1; D is perhaps TRBD1 (5 bases). In germline, CDR1 is MGHDK, CDR2 SYGVNS. Trimming pared 4 bases from V and 0 bases from J, leaving 13 bases between. The CDR3 totals 16 residues. CDR3 DNA: TGTGCCAGCAGTGGAGTGACAGATTATAGCAATCAGCCCCAGCATTTT. Its protein is CASSGVTDYSNQPQHF.

The rearrangement joins TRBV11-2 to TRBJ2-1; no definite D call. The CDR3 runs 13 residues. Trimming removed 3 bases from V and 10 bases from J, with 13 bases in between. Germline CDR1 SGHAT, CDR2 FQNNGV. The CDR3 loop reads CASSFFKAIEQFF. In DNA, the CDR3 is TGTGCCAGCAGCTTTTTTAAGGCTATAGAGCAGTTCTTC. Full variable domain (remainder filled in from reference TRBV11-2 and TRBJ2-1): EAGVAQSPRYKIIEKRQSVAFWCNPISGHATLYWYQQILGQGPKLLIQFQNNGVVDDSQLPKDRFSAERLKGVDSTLKIQPAKLEDSAVYLCASSFFKAIEQFFGPGTRLTVL.

This clone was counted between two and nine times. The rearrangement uses TRBV18 and TRBJ2-7, with 11 bases matching TRBD1. With V trimmed by 4 bases and J by 6 bases, 2 bases remained unmatched. CDR1 is KGHSH and CDR2 is LQKENI in the germline V gene. This CDR3 is built from 13 residues. CDR3 amino acids: CASSRDRGGEQYF. CDR3 bases: TGTGCCAGCTCACGGGACAGGGGGGGCGAGCAGTACTTC.

The gene calls are TRBV7-2 and TRBJ2-1; 11 bases are a match to TRBD2. Germline trimming cut 6 bases from V and 10 bases from J; bases unmatched to any gene: 11. CDR3 length: 15 residues. Per the germline V gene, CDR1 is SGHTA and CDR2 is FQGNSA. The CDR3 nucleotides read TGTGCCAGCAGTCCCGGGACTAGCGGCCACAGGGAGCAGTTCTTC. Amino acids: CASSPGTSGHREQFF.

The chain is built from TRBV6-4 and TRBJ2-3; unclear D gene. This CDR3 spans 16 amino acids. Deletions cut 6 bases from V and 6 bases from J, with 22 bases between. The germline CDR1 and CDR2 sequences are MRHNA and SNTAGT. CDR3 bases: TGTGCCAGCAGGTTCCTCATTCCGGGCATTAGGGATACGCAGTATTTT. Translation gives CASRFLIPGIRDTQYF.

CDR3 in DNA: TGTGCCAGCAGTTTAGCCGCTAGCGGGAACACCGGGGAGCTGTTTTTT. Translated: CASSLAASGNTGELFF. The V and J genes are TRBV28 and TRBJ2-2, with 7 nucleotides matching TRBD2. Germline CDR1 MDHEN, CDR2 SYDVKM. V lost 2 bases and J lost 1; bases outside the gene matches: 4. The CDR3 covers 16 residues.

The gene calls are TRBV27 and TRBJ2-2; 9 nucleotides line up with TRBD2. Trimming took 5 bases from V and 1 from J; bases not matched to a gene: 2. CDR3 length: 15 amino acids. CDR1 is MNHEY, CDR2 SMNVEV, per germline (reference sequence). For the CDR3, the DNA is TGTGCCAGCAGTCGTAGCGGGAGGAACACCGGGGAGCTGTTTTTT. Its translation is CASSRSGRNTGELFF.

The rearrangement links TRBV5-4 to TRBJ1-4, with 10 bases lining up with TRBD1. Germline CDR1 SGHNT, CDR2 YYREEE (reference sequence). CDR3 size: 16 residues. With V trimmed by 4 bases and J by 9 bases, 12 bases remained unmatched. The CDR3 coding sequence is TGTGCCAGCAGCGGAGCTGGGACAGGGGATGCAAAAAAACTGTTTTTT. Protein: CASSGAGTGDAKKLFF.